A selection of T cell receptor beta chains follows, all from one sample in a study of cytomegalovirus exposure and HLA in healthy donors. Some clones are missing from TCRdb's copy, which holds only in-frame ones; the method was immunoSEQ multiplex PCR. The sample includes under 150,000 clones, around 70% of them seen just once. The sequencing sample was made of PBMCs. These TCRs come from a woman in her forties in good health and CMV-seropositive. CDR3s include the opening cysteine and the closing phenylalanine or tryptophan. Fields, in order: D gene, J gene, clone size, V gene, CDR3 protein, CDR3 DNA. D genes are given only for firm matches. Clone sizes are given selectively: once, few, many, or a class where the clone is expanded.

. | TRBJ2-1 | . | TRBV9 | CASTDRGNNEQFF | TGTGCCAGCACCGACCGGGGAAACAATGAGCAGTTCTTC
. | TRBJ1-1 | . | TRBV9 | CASGVDLSGDTEAFF | TGTGCCAGCGGCGTAGACCTTAGTGGAGACACTGAAGCTTTCTTT
TRBD2 | TRBJ2-1 | . | TRBV7-2 | CASSLVQQRGKVEQFF | TGTGCCAGCAGCTTAGTGCAACAGCGGGGGAAAGTTGAGCAGTTCTTC
TRBD2 | TRBJ2-7 | . | TRBV4-1 | CASSQDRTSGSNEQYF | TGCGCCAGCAGCCAAGATAGGACTAGCGGGAGCAACGAGCAGTACTTC
. | TRBJ1-1 | . | TRBV6-5 | CARGALLRDTEAFF | TGTGCCAGGGGGGCGTTACTGCGGGACACTGAAGCTTTCTTT
TRBD1 | TRBJ1-2 | once | TRBV16 | CASSQSGQGYGYTF | TGTGCCAGCAGCCAATCGGGACAGGGCTATGGCTACACCTTC
. | TRBJ2-1 | . | TRBV7-6 | CASSLAQAGGYNEQFF | TGTGCCAGCAGCTTAGCGCAAGCGGGCGGATACAATGAGCAGTTCTTC
. | TRBJ2-7 | . | TRBV5-4 | CASSSEPWREPAYEQYF | TGTGCCAGCAGCTCAGAACCTTGGAGGGAGCCTGCCTACGAGCAGTACTTC
. | TRBJ1-1 | . | TRBV6-6 | CASSYFYFGEAFF | TGTGCCAGCAGTTACTTTTACTTTGGTGAAGCTTTCTTT
TRBD1 | TRBJ2-1 | . | TRBV19 | CASNNRQGVNEQFF | TGTGCCAGTAACAACAGACAGGGGGTAAATGAGCAGTTCTTC
TRBD2 | TRBJ2-5 | . | TRBV2 | CASSEGTSQETQYF | TGTGCCAGCAGTGAAGGGACTAGCCAAGAGACCCAGTACTTC
. | TRBJ2-1 | . | TRBV5-4 | CASSTPLGTYNEQFF | TGTGCCAGCAGCACCCCTTTGGGGACTTACAATGAGCAGTTCTTC
. | TRBJ1-4 | . | TRBV29-1 | CSARAGFREKLFF | TGCAGCGCCAGGGCGGGATTTAGAGAAAAACTGTTTTTT
TRBD1 | TRBJ1-2 | . | TRBV5-6 | CASSSYRGINYGYTF | TGTGCCAGCAGCTCATACAGGGGGATCAACTATGGCTACACCTTC
. | TRBJ2-5 | few | TRBV6-5 | CASSYPNTETQYF | TGTGCCAGCAGTTACCCCAACACGGAGACCCAGTACTTC
TRBD1 | TRBJ2-2 | . | TRBV19 | CASSKQGAYTGELFF | TGTGCCAGTAGTAAACAGGGGGCGTACACCGGGGAGCTGTTTTTT
. | TRBJ1-5 | . | TRBV5-1 | CASSLDGPQGSNQPQHF | TGCGCCAGCAGCTTGGATGGGCCACAGGGTAGCAATCAGCCCCAGCATTTT
TRBD1 | TRBJ1-1 | . | TRBV7-9 | CASSNLRDRGGTEAFF | TGTGCCAGCAGCAATTTGAGGGACAGGGGCGGAACTGAAGCTTTCTTT
TRBD1 | TRBJ1-2 | few | TRBV6-4 | CASSPATGTIYGYTF | TGTGCCAGCAGTCCCGCGACAGGGACCATCTATGGCTACACCTTC
. | TRBJ1-3 | . | TRBV19 | CASSIVVAALSGNTIYF | TGTGCCAGTAGTATTGTCGTCGCGGCCCTCTCTGGAAACACCATATATTTT
TRBD1 | TRBJ2-2 | . | TRBV7-9 | CATETGGKTGELFF | TGTGCCACCGAGACAGGGGGGAAAACCGGGGAGCTGTTTTTT
. | TRBJ2-2 | few | TRBV7-2 | CASSRTPNTGELFF | TGTGCCAGCAGCCGGACTCCGAACACCGGGGAGCTGTTTTTT
. | TRBJ2-1 | . | TRBV5-7 | CASSLAVGDCYNEQFF | TGTGCCAGCAGCTTGGCCGTGGGAGATTGCTACAATGAGCAGTTCTTC
TRBD1 | TRBJ1-2 | . | TRBV7-3 | CASSLNPPDRGGHGYTF | TGTGCCAGCAGCTTAAACCCGCCGGACAGGGGAGGACATGGCTACACCTTC
TRBD1 | TRBJ1-2 | . | TRBV9 | CASLQGMGYGYTF | TGTGCCAGTTTACAGGGGATGGGCTATGGCTACACCTTC
. | TRBJ1-2 | . | TRBV19 | CASSIVGNLIYGYTF | TGTGCCAGTAGTATAGTGGGCAACTTGATCTATGGCTACACCTTC
TRBD2 | TRBJ2-3 | . | TRBV7-2 | CASSLTSGNPDTQYF | TGTGCCAGCAGCTTAACTAGCGGGAACCCAGATACGCAGTATTTT
. | TRBJ1-2 | . | TRBV6-6 | CASRESNYGYTF | TGTGCCAGCCGGGAAAGCAACTATGGCTACACCTTC
TRBD1 | TRBJ1-5 | . | TRBV15 | CATSRVKVLGTGVQPQHF | TGTGCCACCAGCAGAGTAAAGGTATTGGGGACAGGGGTTCAGCCCCAGCATTTT
TRBD1 | TRBJ2-2 | few | TRBV2 | CASKGQVTGELFF | TGTGCCAGTAAGGGACAGGTCACCGGGGAGCTGTTTTTT
. | TRBJ2-3 | . | TRBV30 | CAWSNGGADTDTQYF | TGTGCCTGGAGTAACGGAGGAGCAGACACAGATACGCAGTATTTT
. | TRBJ2-7 | . | TRBV7-2 | CASSTAAGSSYEQYF | TGTGCCAGCAGCACCGCGGCGGGCTCCTCCTACGAGCAGTACTTC
. | TRBJ2-1 | . | TRBV7-2 | CASSLYVGAGVIYNEQFF | TGTGCCAGCAGCTTATATGTTGGGGCAGGGGTTATCTACAATGAGCAGTTCTTC
TRBD1 | TRBJ2-3 | . | TRBV5-4 | CASSPRQGVDTQYF | TGTGCCAGCAGCCCCCGACAGGGAGTAGATACGCAGTATTTT
TRBD2 | TRBJ2-1 | few | TRBV18 | CASSPLAGGYNEQFF | TGTGCCAGCTCACCCCTAGCGGGGGGTTACAATGAGCAGTTCTTC
TRBD2 | TRBJ2-7 | . | TRBV19 | CASRASGSYEQYF | TGTGCCAGTAGGGCTAGCGGGAGCTACGAGCAGTACTTC
TRBD1 | TRBJ2-1 | . | TRBV4-3 | CASSQDETGGHNEQFF | TGCGCCAGCAGCCAAGATGAAACAGGGGGCCACAATGAGCAGTTCTTC
TRBD1 | TRBJ1-4 | . | TRBV18 | CASSPGQGVNEKLFF | TGTGCCAGCTCACCCGGACAGGGGGTTAATGAAAAACTGTTTTTT
TRBD1 | TRBJ2-7 | . | TRBV4-2 | CASSHLTGQGALYEQYF | TGTGCCAGCAGCCATTTAACGGGACAGGGCGCACTCTACGAGCAGTACTTC
. | TRBJ2-3 | . | TRBV30 | CAWSVGGGTDTQYF | TGTGCCTGGAGTGTTGGAGGGGGCACAGATACGCAGTATTTT
TRBD1 | TRBJ1-2 | once | TRBV7-6 | CASSWTPGQGGLDGYTF | TGTGCCAGCAGCTGGACACCGGGACAGGGAGGGTTGGATGGCTACACCTTC
. | TRBJ1-1 | . | TRBV9 | CASSVDRDTEAFF | TGTGCCAGCAGCGTAGACAGGGATACTGAAGCTTTCTTT
TRBD2 | TRBJ2-1 | . | TRBV4-3 | CASSQDAVAGYNEQFF | TGCGCCAGCAGCCAAGATGCGGTAGCGGGGTACAATGAGCAGTTCTTC
TRBD1 | TRBJ2-7 | . | TRBV5-1 | CASSLGQGKSYEQYF | TGCGCCAGCAGCTTGGGACAGGGGAAGTCCTACGAGCAGTACTTC
TRBD2 | TRBJ2-2 | . | TRBV11-3 | CASSLDFSGRNTGELFF | TGTGCCAGCAGCTTAGATTTCAGCGGGAGGAACACCGGGGAGCTGTTTTTT
. | TRBJ1-1 | . | TRBV27 | CASSFFRESVEAFF | TGTGCCAGCAGTTTTTTCCGGGAATCGGTAGAGGCTTTCTTT